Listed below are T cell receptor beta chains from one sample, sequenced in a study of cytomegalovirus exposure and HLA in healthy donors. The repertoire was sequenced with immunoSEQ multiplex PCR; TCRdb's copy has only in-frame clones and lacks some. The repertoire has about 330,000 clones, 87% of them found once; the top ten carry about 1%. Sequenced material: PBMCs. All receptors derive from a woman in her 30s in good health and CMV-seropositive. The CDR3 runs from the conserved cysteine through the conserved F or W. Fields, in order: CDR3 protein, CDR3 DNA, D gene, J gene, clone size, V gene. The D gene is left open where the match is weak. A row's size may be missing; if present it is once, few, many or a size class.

CASSKYSGYGYTF	TGTGCCAGCAGTAAATACAGCGGCTATGGCTACACCTTC	.	TRBJ1-2	.	TRBV6-5
CASSLQGGGPTDTQYF	TGCGCCAGCAGCTTACAGGGCGGGGGACCCACAGATACGCAGTATTTT	.	TRBJ2-3	.	TRBV5-1
CASSLAFGSNEKLFF	TGCGCCAGCAGCTTGGCCTTCGGTAGTAATGAAAAACTGTTTTTT	.	TRBJ1-4	.	TRBV5-1
CASSRVGVGLDEQYF	TGTGCCAGCAGTCGGGTGGGAGTTGGTCTTGACGAGCAGTACTTC	.	TRBJ2-7	.	TRBV28
CSVEEGSGANVLTF	TGCAGCGTTGAAGAGGGGTCTGGGGCCAACGTCCTGACTTTC	.	TRBJ2-6	once	TRBV29-1
CASSQGNYEQYF	TGTGCCAGCAGCCAAGGGAACTACGAGCAGTACTTC	.	TRBJ2-7	.	TRBV4-2
CASSYTPGQTYEQYF	TGTGCCAGCAGTTACACCCCGGGACAGACATACGAGCAGTACTTC	TRBD1	TRBJ2-7	.	TRBV6-5
CASSSGSGAYNSPLHF	TGTGCCAGCAGTTCAGGGTCAGGGGCCTATAATTCACCCCTCCACTTT	.	TRBJ1-6	.	TRBV28
CAISEGGRQETQYF	TGTGCCATCAGTGAAGGGGGACGCCAAGAGACCCAGTACTTC	.	TRBJ2-5	.	TRBV10-3
CASSLNTDTQYF	TGCGCCAGCAGCTTGAACACAGATACGCAGTATTTT	.	TRBJ2-3	.	TRBV5-1
CASSLGDTQYF	TGTGCCAGCAGTTTAGGAGATACGCAGTATTTT	.	TRBJ2-3	.	TRBV2
CASSNTRGMDNTGELFF	TGTGCCAGCAGCAATACCCGAGGGATGGATAACACCGGGGAGCTGTTTTTT	.	TRBJ2-2	.	TRBV11-2
CASSYSTPWHYGYTF	TGTGCCAGCAGTTACTCGACCCCTTGGCACTATGGCTACACCTTC	.	TRBJ1-2	.	TRBV6-5
CASREQGAAATEAFF	TGTGCCAGCAGGGAACAGGGGGCCGCGGCAACTGAAGCTTTCTTT	TRBD1	TRBJ1-1	.	TRBV25-1
CASSAQGRADTQYF	TGCGCCAGCAGTGCCCAGGGTAGGGCAGATACGCAGTATTTT	.	TRBJ2-3	.	TRBV10-1
CSVEVPPNQETQYF	TGCAGCGTTGAGGTTCCTCCCAATCAAGAGACCCAGTACTTC	.	TRBJ2-5	.	TRBV29-1
CASSGVGRGEETQYF	TGTGCCAGCAGTGGGGTGGGGAGAGGGGAAGAGACCCAGTACTTC	.	TRBJ2-5	.	TRBV6-1
CASSDGRLNTEAFF	TGTGCCAGCAGTGACGGGCGACTGAACACTGAAGCTTTCTTT	.	TRBJ1-1	.	TRBV6-1
CASSLAIAGRYEQYF	TGTGCCAGCAGCTTAGCGATAGCGGGGCGTTACGAGCAGTACTTC	TRBD2	TRBJ2-7	few	TRBV11-2
CASSPRTSGGHGTQYF	TGTGCCAGCAGTCCCCGGACTAGCGGGGGGCACGGGACCCAGTACTTC	TRBD2	TRBJ2-5	.	TRBV27
CASSLGGPRTYNEQFF	TGTGCCAGCAGCTTGGGGGGGCCGCGAACCTACAATGAGCAGTTCTTC	.	TRBJ2-1	.	TRBV5-4
CAISPQGMGTEAFF	TGTGCCATCAGTCCACAGGGAATGGGGACTGAAGCTTTCTTT	.	TRBJ1-1	.	TRBV10-3
CASSQDFPSSGNTIYF	TGCGCCAGCAGCCAAGATTTTCCGTCGTCTGGAAACACCATATATTTT	.	TRBJ1-3	.	TRBV4-3
CASSAGTLNTEAFF	TGTGCCAGCAGCGCAGGGACCCTGAACACTGAAGCTTTCTTT	.	TRBJ1-1	.	TRBV7-3
CASNQRNQGRGNEQFF	TGTGCCAGCAACCAACGTAACCAGGGTCGGGGCAATGAGCAGTTCTTC	.	TRBJ2-1	.	TRBV7-9
CASSLGAGRVPVGSAGNTIYF	TGTGCCAGCAGTTTGGGGGCGGGGAGGGTGCCGGTTGGATCGGCTGGAAACACCATATATTTT	.	TRBJ1-3	.	TRBV27
CASSQVAGQGVYGYTF	TGTGCCAGCAGCCAGGTAGCGGGACAGGGAGTATATGGCTACACCTTC	TRBD1	TRBJ1-2	.	TRBV7-2
CASTIGQGGHNEQFF	TGTGCCAGCACCATCGGACAAGGGGGACACAATGAGCAGTTCTTC	.	TRBJ2-1	.	TRBV11-2
CASIGPTPRDTGELFF	TGTGCCAGCATAGGACCCACCCCGCGCGACACCGGGGAGCTGTTTTTT	.	TRBJ2-2	.	TRBV28
CAWSGGQGWGYTF	TGTGCCTGGAGTGGGGGACAGGGCTGGGGCTACACCTTC	TRBD1	TRBJ1-2	.	TRBV30
CACHGIETDPNYGYTF	TGTGCCTGCCACGGGATAGAGACAGATCCTAACTATGGCTACACCTTC	.	TRBJ1-2	.	TRBV30
CASSSYRVPREKLFF	TGCGCCAGCAGCTCTTACCGGGTCCCTAGGGAAAAACTGTTTTTT	.	TRBJ1-4	.	TRBV5-1
CASTSDRVVGQPQHF	TGTGCCAGCACCTCGGACAGGGTGGTAGGTCAGCCCCAGCATTTT	TRBD1	TRBJ1-5	.	TRBV2
CASSSNGNYEQYF	TGTGCCAGCAGCTCTAACGGGAACTACGAGCAGTACTTC	.	TRBJ2-7	.	TRBV7-2
CASRLGGGVSGELFF	TGTGCCAGCAGGCTCGGCGGGGGGGTTTCCGGGGAGCTGTTTTTT	TRBD2	TRBJ2-2	.	TRBV27
CASSFGGETYEQYF	TGTGCCAGCAGCTTCGGGGGCGAGACCTACGAGCAGTACTTC	.	TRBJ2-7	.	TRBV11-1
CASSLGDRNTEAFF	TGTGCCAGCAGCTTAGGGGACAGGAACACTGAAGCTTTCTTT	TRBD1	TRBJ1-1	.	TRBV7-2
CASSLGGGGGYGYTF	TGTGCCAGCAGTTTAGGAGGGGGCGGCGGCTATGGCTACACCTTC	TRBD1	TRBJ1-2	once	TRBV27
CAIGTPTEAFF	TGTGCCATCGGGACACCCACTGAAGCTTTCTTT	.	TRBJ1-1	.	TRBV28
CASSLGHGAGQQPQHF	TGTGCCAGCAGCTTAGGACATGGTGCAGGGCAGCAGCCCCAGCATTTT	.	TRBJ1-5	few	TRBV7-2
CASSLSRLNYGYTF	TGCGCCAGCAGCCTGAGTCGCCTTAACTATGGCTACACCTTC	.	TRBJ1-2	.	TRBV5-1
CASSMTQGGHQPQHF	TGTGCCAGTAGTATGACCCAAGGGGGTCATCAGCCCCAGCATTTT	.	TRBJ1-5	once	TRBV19
CASSQSGAGANVLTF	TGTGCCAGCAGCCAGTCAGGGGCTGGGGCCAACGTCCTGACTTTC	.	TRBJ2-6	once	TRBV14
CAWSAAFSYGYTF	TGTGCCTGGTCTGCAGCTTTCAGCTATGGCTACACCTTC	.	TRBJ1-2	few	TRBV30
CASSQPRTGVREQYF	TGTGCCAGCAGCCAACCCCGGACAGGGGTCCGCGAGCAGTACTTC	TRBD1	TRBJ2-7	.	TRBV7-2
CASSVGGYSYEQYF	TGTGCCAGCAGTGTTGGGGGGTACTCCTACGAGCAGTACTTC	.	TRBJ2-7	.	TRBV25-1
CASSQAGQQYF	TGCGCCAGCAGCCAGGCGGGACAGCAGTATTTT	.	TRBJ2-3	.	TRBV4-3
CAWGPWEDHYGYTF	TGTGCCTGGGGGCCCTGGGAGGATCACTATGGCTACACCTTC	.	TRBJ1-2	.	TRBV30
CASSEARLARGNEQFF	TGTGCCAGCAGTGAAGCGAGACTAGCAAGGGGCAATGAGCAGTTCTTC	TRBD2	TRBJ2-1	.	TRBV6-1
CASSPGTGAPYEQYF	TGTGCCAGCAGCCCCGGGACAGGTGCCCCTTACGAGCAGTACTTC	TRBD1	TRBJ2-7	.	TRBV9
CASSQFAGVGYNEQFF	TGCGCCAGCAGCCAATTTGCGGGAGTCGGCTACAATGAGCAGTTCTTC	TRBD2	TRBJ2-1	.	TRBV4-3